Listed here are 7 T cell receptor beta chains from one sample, sequenced in a study of CD8+CD57+ T cells in acquired aplastic anemia. CD8+CD57+ cell expansion had been shown by flow cytometry in patients chosen for sequencing. CDR3 and TCR beta VDJ profiling relied on genomic DNA as the template. TCRdb passed the reads through MiXCR, listing each CDR3 protein once. The table lists around 190,000 distinct CDR3 sequences, approximately 48% of them singletons, with approximately 12% in the top ten. Sequencing was performed on sorted CD4+, CD8+, or CD8+CD57+ T cells (not recorded which) from PBMCs. These receptors were collected from a human donor with aplastic anemia.

The genes are TRBV4-2 and TRBJ2-7; 15 bases map to TRBD2. The V gene end was trimmed by 0 bases and the J gene end by 2 bases; junction bases not matched to a gene: 5. This CDR3 region has 18 residues. CDR1 and CDR2 (germline): LGHNA, YNFKEQ. CDR3 DNA sequence: TGTGCCAGCAGCCAAGATGGACTAGCGGGGGGGCGGACCTACGAGCAGTACTTC. This translates into CASSQDGLAGGRTYEQYF.

This clonotype was recorded a few times. The J gene is TRBJ2-3, the V gene TRBV6-5, with D perhaps TRBD1 (6 bases). This CDR3 spans 15 amino acids. In germline, CDR1 is MNHEY, CDR2 SVGAGI. V lost 4 bases and J 4 bases, leaving 15 bases between the germline ends. The CDR3 loop reads CASSFAGVSADTQYF. The CDR3 nucleotides read TGTGCCAGCAGTTTCGCAGGGGTTAGTGCAGATACGCAGTATTTT.

The chain employs TRBV7-2 and TRBJ2-7, with a tentative D call TRBD1 (6 bases). The germline V gene has CDR1 SGHTA and CDR2 FQGNSA. V lost 4 bases and J lost 11, with 12 bases in between. This CDR3 region has 11 residues. The DNA for the CDR3 is TGTGCCAGCAGCTCGGGACAACCCAAGTACTTC. It yields the protein CASSSGQPKYF.

The rearrangement uses TRBV2 and TRBJ1-1, with 11 bases lining up with TRBD1. CDR3 length: 13 amino acids. Germline V CDR1 and CDR2: SNHLY, FYNNEI. Losses at the gene ends were 6 bases for V and 4 bases for J; bases not matched to a gene: 1. In DNA, the CDR3 is TGTGCCAGCAGGGACAGGGGGCTCACTGAAGCTTTCTTT. It translates to CASRDRGLTEAFF.

The rearrangement joins TRBV9 to TRBJ2-1; D possibly corresponds to TRBD1 (5 bases). V shed 0 bases and J shed 9 bases, with 16 bases lying between them. This CDR3 has 15 amino acids. The V gene's germline CDR1 is SGDLS and CDR2 YYNGEE. CDR3 coding DNA: TGTGCCAGCAGCGTAGACCGGGTGCGCCAGGGTGAGCAGTTCTTC. It encodes CASSVDRVRQGEQFF.

Details on this clonotype: This may be a read error: a much more frequent sequence differs by one nucleotide. The chain joins TRBV7-6 to TRBJ1-4; no clear D gene. V gave up 1 base and J gave up 0 bases, with 3 bases separating them. Germline CDR1 is SGHVS and CDR2 is FNYEAQ. There are 14 residues in the CDR3. In DNA, the CDR3 is TGTGCCAGCAGCTTAGGTGCAACTAATGAAAAACTGTTTTTT. Encoded protein: CASSLGATNEKLFF.

This clonotype was found a few times. J is TRBJ1-5 and V is TRBV19; TRBD1 is a possible D gene (5 bases). The CDR3 runs 15 residues. CDR1 LNHDA and CDR2 SQIVND come from the germline V gene (reference sequence). Trimming took 7 bases from V and 0 from J, leaving 13 bases between them. In DNA, the CDR3 is TGTGCCAGTACAACTACAGGACTTAGCAATCAGCCCCAGCATTTT. It codes for CASTTTGLSNQPQHF.